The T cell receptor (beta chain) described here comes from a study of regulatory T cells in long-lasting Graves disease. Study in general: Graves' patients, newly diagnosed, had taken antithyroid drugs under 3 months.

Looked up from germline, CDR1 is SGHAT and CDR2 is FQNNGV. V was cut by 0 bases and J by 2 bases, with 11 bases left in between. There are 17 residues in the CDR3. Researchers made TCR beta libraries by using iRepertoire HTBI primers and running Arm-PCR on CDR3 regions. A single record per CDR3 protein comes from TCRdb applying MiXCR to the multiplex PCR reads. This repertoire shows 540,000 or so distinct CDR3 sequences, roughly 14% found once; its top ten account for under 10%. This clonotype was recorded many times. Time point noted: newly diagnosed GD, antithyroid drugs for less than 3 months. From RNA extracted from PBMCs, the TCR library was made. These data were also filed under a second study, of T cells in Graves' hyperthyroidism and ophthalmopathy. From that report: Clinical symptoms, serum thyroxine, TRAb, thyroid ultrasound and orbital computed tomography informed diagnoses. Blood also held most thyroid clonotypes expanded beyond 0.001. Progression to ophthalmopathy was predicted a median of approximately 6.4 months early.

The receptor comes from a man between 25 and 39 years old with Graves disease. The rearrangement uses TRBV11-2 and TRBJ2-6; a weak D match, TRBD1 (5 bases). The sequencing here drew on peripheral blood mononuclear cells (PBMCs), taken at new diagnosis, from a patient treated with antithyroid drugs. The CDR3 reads CASSLESRAAGANVLTF. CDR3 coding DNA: TGTGCCAGCAGCTTAGAGAGCAGGGCGGCTGGGGCCAACGTCCTGACTTTC.